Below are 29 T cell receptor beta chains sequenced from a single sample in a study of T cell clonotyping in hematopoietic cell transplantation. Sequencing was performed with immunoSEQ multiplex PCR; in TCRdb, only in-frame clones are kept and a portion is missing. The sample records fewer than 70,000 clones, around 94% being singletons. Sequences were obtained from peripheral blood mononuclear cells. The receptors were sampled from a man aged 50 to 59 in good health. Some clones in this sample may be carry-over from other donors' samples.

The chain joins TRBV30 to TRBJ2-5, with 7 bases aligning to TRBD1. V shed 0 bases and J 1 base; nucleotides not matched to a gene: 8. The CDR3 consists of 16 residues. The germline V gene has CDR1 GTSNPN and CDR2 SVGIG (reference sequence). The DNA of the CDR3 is TGTGCCTGGAGTGTAGGGGTGGACAGGCTCCAAGAGACCCAGTACTTC. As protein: CAWSVGVDRLQETQYF.

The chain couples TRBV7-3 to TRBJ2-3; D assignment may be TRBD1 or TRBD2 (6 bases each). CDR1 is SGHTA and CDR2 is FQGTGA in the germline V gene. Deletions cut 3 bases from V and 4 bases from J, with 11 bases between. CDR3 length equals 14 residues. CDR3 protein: CASSLRGVSDTQYF. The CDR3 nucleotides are TGTGCCAGCAGCTTGAGGGGGGTCTCAGATACGCAGTATTTT.

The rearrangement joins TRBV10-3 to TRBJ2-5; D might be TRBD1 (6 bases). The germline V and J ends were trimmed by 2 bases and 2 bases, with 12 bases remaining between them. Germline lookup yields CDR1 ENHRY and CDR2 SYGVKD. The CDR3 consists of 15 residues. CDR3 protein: CAISEQRDNQETQYF. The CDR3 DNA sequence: TGTGCCATCAGTGAGCAACGGGACAATCAAGAGACCCAGTACTTC.

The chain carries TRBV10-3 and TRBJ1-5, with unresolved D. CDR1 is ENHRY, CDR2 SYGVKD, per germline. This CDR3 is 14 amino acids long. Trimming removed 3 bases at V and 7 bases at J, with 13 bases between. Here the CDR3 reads CAISDVDPGQPQHF. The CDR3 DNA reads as TGTGCCATCAGTGATGTAGATCCAGGACAGCCCCAGCATTTT.

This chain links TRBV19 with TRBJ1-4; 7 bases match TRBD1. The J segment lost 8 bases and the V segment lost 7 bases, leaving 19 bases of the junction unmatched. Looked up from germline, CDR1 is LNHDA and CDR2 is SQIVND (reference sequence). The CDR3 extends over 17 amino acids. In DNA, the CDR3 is TGTGCCAGTAAGGATAACCCGGGACAGCGTATTGAGGAAAAACTGTTTTTT. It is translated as CASKDNPGQRIEEKLFF.

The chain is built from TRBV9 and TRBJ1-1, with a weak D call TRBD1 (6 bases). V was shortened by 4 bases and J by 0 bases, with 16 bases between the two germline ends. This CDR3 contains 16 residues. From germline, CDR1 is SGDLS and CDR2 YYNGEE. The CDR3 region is CASSPTRGALNTEAFF. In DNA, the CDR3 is TGTGCCAGCAGCCCTACCCGGGGGGCACTGAACACTGAAGCTTTCTTT.

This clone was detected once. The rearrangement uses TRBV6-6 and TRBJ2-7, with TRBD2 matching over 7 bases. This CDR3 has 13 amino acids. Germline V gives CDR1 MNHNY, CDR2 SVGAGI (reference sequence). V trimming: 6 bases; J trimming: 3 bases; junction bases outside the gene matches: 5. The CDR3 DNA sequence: TGTGCCAGCAGGCGGGACTACAGCTACGAGCAGTACTTC. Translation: CASRRDYSYEQYF.

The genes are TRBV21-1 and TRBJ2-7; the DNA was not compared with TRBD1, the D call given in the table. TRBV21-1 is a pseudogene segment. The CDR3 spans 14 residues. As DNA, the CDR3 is TGTGCCAGCAGCAAGCTCAAGGGGTACTACGAGCAGTACTTC. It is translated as CASSKLKGYYEQYF.

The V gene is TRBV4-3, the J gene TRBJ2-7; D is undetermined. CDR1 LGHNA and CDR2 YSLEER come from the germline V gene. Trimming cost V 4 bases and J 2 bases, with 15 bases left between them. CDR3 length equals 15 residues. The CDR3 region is CASSPTALHTYEQYF. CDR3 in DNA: TGCGCCAGCAGCCCTACAGCTCTCCATACCTACGAGCAGTACTTC.

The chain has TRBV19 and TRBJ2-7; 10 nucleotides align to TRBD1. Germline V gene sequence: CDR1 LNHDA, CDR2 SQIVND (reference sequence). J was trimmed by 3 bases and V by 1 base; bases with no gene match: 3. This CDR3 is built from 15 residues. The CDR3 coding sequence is TGTGCCAGTAGTATAGTGGGACAGGGGAACTACGAGCAGTACTTC. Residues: CASSIVGQGNYEQYF.

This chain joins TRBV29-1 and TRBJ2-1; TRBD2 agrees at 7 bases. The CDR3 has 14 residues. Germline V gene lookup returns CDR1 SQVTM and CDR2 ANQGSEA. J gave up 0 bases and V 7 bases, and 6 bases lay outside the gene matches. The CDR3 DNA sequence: TGCAGCGCGGTGGGACTATACTCCTACAATGAGCAGTTCTTC. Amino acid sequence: CSAVGLYSYNEQFF.

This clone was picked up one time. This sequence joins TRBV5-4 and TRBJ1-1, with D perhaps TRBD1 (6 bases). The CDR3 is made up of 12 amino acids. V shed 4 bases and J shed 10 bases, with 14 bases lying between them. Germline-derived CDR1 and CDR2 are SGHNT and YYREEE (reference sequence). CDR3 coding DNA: TGTGCCAGCAGCGCAGACAGGAACGCAGCTTTCTTT. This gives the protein CASSADRNAAFF.

The CDR3 DNA reads as TGTGCCAGTAGTAGGATATGGCAGGCCTCGAACACTGAAGCTTTCTTT. This encodes CASSRIWQASNTEAFF. The rearrangement links TRBV19 to TRBJ1-1; unclear D gene. The germline CDR1 and CDR2 sequences are LNHDA and SQIVND (reference sequence). V lost 4 bases, J lost 1 base, and 16 bases lay in between. The CDR3 sequence is 16 residues long.

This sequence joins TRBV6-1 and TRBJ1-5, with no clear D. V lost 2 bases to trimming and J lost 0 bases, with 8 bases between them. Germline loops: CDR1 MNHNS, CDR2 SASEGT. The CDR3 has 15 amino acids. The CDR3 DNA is TGTGCCAGCAGTGAATCGGTTAATAGCAATCAGCCCCAGCATTTT. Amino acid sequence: CASSESVNSNQPQHF.

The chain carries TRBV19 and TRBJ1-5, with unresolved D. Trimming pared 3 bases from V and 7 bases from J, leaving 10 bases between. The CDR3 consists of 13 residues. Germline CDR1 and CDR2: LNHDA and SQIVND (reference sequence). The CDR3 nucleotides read TGTGCCAGTAGTATTTCCGTAGCGCAGCCCCAGCATTTT. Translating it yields CASSISVAQPQHF. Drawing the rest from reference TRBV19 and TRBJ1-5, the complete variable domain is DGGITQSPKYLFRKEGQNVTLSCEQNLNHDAMYWYRQDPGQGLRLIYYSQIVNDFQKGDIAEGYSVSREKKESFPLTVTSAQKNPTAFYLCASSISVAQPQHFGDGTRLSIL.

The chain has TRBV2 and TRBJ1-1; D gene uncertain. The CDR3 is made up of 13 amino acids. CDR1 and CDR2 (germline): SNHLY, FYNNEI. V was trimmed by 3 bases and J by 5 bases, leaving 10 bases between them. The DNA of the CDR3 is TGTGCCAGCAGTGAGGAGGGTTGGACTGAAGCTTTCTTT. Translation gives CASSEEGWTEAFF. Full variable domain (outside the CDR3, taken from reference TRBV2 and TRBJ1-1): EPEVTQTPSHQVTQMGQEVILRCVPISNHLYFYWYRQILGQKVEFLVSFYNNEISEKSEIFDDQFSVERPDGSNFTLKIRSTKLEDSAMYFCASSEEGWTEAFFGQGTRLTVV.

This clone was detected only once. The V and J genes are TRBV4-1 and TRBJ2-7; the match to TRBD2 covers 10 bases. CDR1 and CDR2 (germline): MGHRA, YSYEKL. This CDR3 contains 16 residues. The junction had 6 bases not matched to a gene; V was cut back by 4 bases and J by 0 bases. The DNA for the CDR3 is TGCGCCAGCAGCCCGACGCTAGCGGGAGCCTCCTACGAGCAGTACTTC. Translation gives CASSPTLAGASYEQYF.

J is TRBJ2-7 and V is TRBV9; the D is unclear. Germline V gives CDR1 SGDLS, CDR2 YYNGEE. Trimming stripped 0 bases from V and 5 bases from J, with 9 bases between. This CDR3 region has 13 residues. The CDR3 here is CASSVGSLNEQYF. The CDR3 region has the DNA TGTGCCAGCAGCGTAGGGTCGCTGAACGAGCAGTACTTC.

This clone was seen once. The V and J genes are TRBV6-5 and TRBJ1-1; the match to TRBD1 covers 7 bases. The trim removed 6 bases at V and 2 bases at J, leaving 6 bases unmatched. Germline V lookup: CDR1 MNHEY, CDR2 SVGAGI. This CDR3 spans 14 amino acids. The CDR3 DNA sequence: TGTGCCAGCAGACCCCGGGACAGCAACACTGAAGCTTTCTTT. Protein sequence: CASRPRDSNTEAFF.

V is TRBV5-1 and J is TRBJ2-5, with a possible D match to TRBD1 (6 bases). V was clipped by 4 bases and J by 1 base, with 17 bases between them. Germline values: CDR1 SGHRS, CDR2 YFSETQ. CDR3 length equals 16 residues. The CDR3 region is CASSKTGNVVQETQYF. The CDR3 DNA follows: TGCGCCAGCAGCAAAACAGGGAACGTAGTCCAAGAGACCCAGTACTTC.

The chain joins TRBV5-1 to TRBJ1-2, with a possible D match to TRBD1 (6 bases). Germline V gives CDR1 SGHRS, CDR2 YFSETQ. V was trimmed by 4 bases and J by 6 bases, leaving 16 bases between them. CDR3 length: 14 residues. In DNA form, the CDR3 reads TGCGCCAGCAGCCTCGGGGGGACAAAGGATGGCTACACCTTC. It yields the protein CASSLGGTKDGYTF.

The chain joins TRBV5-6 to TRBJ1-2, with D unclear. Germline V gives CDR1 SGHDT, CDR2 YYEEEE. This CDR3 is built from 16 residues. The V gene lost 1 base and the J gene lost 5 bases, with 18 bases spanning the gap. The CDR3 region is CASSLRGLNTEYGYTF. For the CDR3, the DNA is TGTGCCAGCAGCTTGCGTGGGCTCAATACGGAGTATGGCTACACCTTC.

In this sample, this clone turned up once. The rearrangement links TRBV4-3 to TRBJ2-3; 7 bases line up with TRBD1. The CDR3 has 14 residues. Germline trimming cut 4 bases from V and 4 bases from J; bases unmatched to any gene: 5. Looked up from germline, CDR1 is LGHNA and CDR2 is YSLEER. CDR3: CASSPGGSADTQYF. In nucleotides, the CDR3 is TGCGCCAGCAGCCCAGGGGGTTCAGCAGATACGCAGTATTTT.

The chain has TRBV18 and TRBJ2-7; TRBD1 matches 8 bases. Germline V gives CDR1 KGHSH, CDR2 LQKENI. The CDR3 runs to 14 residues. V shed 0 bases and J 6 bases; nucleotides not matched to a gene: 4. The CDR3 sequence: CASSPPDRAFEQYF. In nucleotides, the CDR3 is TGTGCCAGCTCACCACCGGACAGGGCCTTCGAGCAGTACTTC.

The CDR3 DNA reads TGTGCCAGCAGTGAAAGCGGGTCGGGGAGGGATCAAGCTTTCTTT. It encodes CASSESGSGRDQAFF. V gene TRBV2 combines with J gene TRBJ1-1; D call uncertain. Trimming cost V 2 bases and J 9 bases, with 19 bases left between them. This CDR3 has 15 residues. From germline, CDR1 is SNHLY and CDR2 FYNNEI. Based on the CDR3 plus reference TRBV2 and TRBJ1-1, the full variable domain is EPEVTQTPSHQVTQMGQEVILRCVPISNHLYFYWYRQILGQKVEFLVSFYNNEISEKSEIFDDQFSVERPDGSNFTLKIRSTKLEDSAMYFCASSESGSGRDQAFFGQGTRLTVV.

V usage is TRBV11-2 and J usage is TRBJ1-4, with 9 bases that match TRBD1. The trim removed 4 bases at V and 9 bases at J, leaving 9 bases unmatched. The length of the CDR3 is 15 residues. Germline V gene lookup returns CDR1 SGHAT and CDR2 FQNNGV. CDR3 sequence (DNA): TGTGCCAGCAGCTCCACAGGGGGCTGGGTAAAAAAACTGTTTTTT. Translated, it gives CASSSTGGWVKKLFF.

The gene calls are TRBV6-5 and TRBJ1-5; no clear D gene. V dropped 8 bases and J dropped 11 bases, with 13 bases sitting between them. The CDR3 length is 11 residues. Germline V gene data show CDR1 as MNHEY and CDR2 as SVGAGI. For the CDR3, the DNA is TGTGCCAGCGGCTCTGGGTGGACCCAGCATTTT. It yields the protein CASGSGWTQHF.

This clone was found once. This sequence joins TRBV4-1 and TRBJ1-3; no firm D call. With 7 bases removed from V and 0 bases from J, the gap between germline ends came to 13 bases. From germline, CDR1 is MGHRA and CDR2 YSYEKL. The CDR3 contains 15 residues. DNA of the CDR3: TGCGCCAGCAAGGAGTTGATTCTCTCTGGAAACACCATATATTTT. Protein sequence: CASKELILSGNTIYF.

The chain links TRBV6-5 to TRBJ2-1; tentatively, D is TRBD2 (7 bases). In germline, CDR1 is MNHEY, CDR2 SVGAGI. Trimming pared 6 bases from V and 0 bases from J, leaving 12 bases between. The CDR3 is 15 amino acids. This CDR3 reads CASRRGGGSYNEQFF. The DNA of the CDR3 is TGTGCCAGCAGAAGGGGAGGGGGCTCCTACAATGAGCAGTTCTTC.